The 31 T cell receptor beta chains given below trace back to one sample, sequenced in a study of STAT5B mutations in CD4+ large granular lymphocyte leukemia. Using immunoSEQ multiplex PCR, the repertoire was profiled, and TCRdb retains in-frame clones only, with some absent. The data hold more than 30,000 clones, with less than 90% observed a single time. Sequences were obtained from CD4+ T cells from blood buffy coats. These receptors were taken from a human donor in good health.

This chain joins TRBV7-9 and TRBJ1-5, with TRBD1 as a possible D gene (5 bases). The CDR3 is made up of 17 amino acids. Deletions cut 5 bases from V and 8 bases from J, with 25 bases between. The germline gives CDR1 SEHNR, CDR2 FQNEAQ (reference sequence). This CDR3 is CASSRGGRGAGEEPQHF. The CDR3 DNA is TGTGCCAGCAGCCGCGGGGGGAGGGGCGCTGGGGAGGAGCCCCAGCATTTT.

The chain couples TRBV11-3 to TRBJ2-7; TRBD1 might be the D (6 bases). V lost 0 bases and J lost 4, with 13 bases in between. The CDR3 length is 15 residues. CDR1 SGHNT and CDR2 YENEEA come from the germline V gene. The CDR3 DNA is TGTGCCAGCAGCTTAGATCGGCAGGGGTTTTACGAGCAGTACTTC. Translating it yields CASSLDRQGFYEQYF. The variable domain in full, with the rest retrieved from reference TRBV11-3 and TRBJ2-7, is EAGVVQSPRYKIIEKKQPVAFWCNPISGHNTLYWYLQNLGQGPELLIRYENEEAVDDSQLPKDRFSAERLKGVDSTLKIQPAELGDSAVYLCASSLDRQGFYEQYFGPGTRLTVT.

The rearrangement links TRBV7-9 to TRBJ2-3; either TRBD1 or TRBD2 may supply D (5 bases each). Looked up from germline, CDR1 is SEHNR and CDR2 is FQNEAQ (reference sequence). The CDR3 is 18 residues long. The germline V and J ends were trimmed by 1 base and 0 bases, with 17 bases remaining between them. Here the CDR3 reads CASSLDQTYGASTDTQYF. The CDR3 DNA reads TGTGCCAGCAGCTTAGACCAGACCTACGGGGCTAGCACAGATACGCAGTATTTT.

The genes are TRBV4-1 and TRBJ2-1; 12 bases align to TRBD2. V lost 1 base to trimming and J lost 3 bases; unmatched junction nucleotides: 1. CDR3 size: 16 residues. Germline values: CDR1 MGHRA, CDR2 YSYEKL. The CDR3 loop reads CASSQASGRGYNEQFF. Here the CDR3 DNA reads TGCGCCAGCAGCCAAGCTAGCGGGAGGGGCTACAATGAGCAGTTCTTC.

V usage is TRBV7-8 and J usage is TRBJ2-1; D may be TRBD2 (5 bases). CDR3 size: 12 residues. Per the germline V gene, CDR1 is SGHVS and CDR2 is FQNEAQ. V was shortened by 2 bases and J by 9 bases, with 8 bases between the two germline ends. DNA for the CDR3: TGTGCCAGCAGCTTACAGGAGGTTGAGCAGTTCTTC. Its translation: CASSLQEVEQFF.

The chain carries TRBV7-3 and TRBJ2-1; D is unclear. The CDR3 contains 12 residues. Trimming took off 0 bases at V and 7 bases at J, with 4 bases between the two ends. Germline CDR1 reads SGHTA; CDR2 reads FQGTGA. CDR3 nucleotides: TGTGCCAGCAGCTTAACGAGGAATGAGCAGTTCTTC. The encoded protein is CASSLTRNEQFF.

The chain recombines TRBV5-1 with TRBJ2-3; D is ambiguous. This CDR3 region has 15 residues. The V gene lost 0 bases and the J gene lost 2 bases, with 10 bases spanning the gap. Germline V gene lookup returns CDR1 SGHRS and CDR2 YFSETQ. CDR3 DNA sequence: TGCGCCAGCAGCTTGGACAGCCCCCCCACAGATACGCAGTATTTT. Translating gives CASSLDSPPTDTQYF.

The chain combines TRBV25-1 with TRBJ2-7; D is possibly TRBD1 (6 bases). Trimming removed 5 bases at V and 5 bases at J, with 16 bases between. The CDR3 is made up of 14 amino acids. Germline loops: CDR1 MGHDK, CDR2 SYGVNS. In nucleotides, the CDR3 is TGTGCCAGCAGTCCAGCCCGGACAGAACACGAGCAGTACTTC. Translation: CASSPARTEHEQYF.

The CDR3 DNA follows: TGTGCCAGCAGCTTTACAAGGTGGGAAGGGGCGAACACTGAAGCTTTCTTT. Translated: CASSFTRWEGANTEAFF. The chain is built from TRBV7-3 and TRBJ1-1, with D maybe TRBD1 (5 bases). The CDR3 consists of 17 residues. The V gene lost 3 bases and the J gene lost 1 base, with 18 bases spanning the gap. CDR1 SGHTA and CDR2 FQGTGA come from the germline V gene.

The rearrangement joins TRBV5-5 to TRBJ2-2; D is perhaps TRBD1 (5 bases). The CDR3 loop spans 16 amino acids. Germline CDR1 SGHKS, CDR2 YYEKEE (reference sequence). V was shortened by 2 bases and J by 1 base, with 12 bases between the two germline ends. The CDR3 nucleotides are TGTGCCAGCAGCTTCGAGACAGATAGGAACACCGGGGAGCTGTTTTTT. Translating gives CASSFETDRNTGELFF.

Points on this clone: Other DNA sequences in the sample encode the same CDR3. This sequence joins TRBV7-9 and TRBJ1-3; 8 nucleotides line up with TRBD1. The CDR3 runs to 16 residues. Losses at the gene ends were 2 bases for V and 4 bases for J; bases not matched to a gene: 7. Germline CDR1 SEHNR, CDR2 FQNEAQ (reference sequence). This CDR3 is CASSLSGQVSGNTIYF. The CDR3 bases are TGTGCCAGCAGCTTATCGGGACAGGTATCGGGAAACACCATATATTTT.

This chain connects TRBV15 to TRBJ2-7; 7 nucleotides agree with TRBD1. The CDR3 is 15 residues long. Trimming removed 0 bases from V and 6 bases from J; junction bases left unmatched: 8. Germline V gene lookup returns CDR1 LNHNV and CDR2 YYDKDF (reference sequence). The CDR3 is CATSRDVGTAAEQYF. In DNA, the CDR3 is TGTGCCACCAGCAGAGATGTCGGGACAGCGGCCGAGCAGTACTTC.

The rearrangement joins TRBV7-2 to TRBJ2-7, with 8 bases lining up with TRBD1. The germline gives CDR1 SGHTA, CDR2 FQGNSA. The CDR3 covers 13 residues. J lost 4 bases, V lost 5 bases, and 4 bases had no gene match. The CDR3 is CASSPDRVYEQYF. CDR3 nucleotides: TGTGCCAGCAGCCCGGACAGGGTTTACGAGCAGTACTTC.

In DNA form, the CDR3 reads TGCGCCAGCAGGACGGGACAGGGCAATCAGCCCCAGCATTTT. It encodes CASRTGQGNQPQHF. V and J are TRBV10-2 and TRBJ1-5; 8 nucleotides align to TRBD1. CDR3 length: 14 amino acids. V trimming: 6 bases; J trimming: 2 bases; junction bases outside the gene matches: 3. The germline CDR1 and CDR2 sequences are WSHSY and SAAADI.

CDR3 loop: CASSFTSGVSYNEQFF. CDR3 in DNA: TGTGCCAGCAGCTTCACGAGCGGGGTTTCCTACAATGAGCAGTTCTTC. The chain uses TRBV11-3 and TRBJ2-1; 7 positions agree with TRBD2. The V gene's germline CDR1 is SGHNT and CDR2 YENEEA. The CDR3 covers 16 residues. J gave up 1 base and V 3 bases, and 6 bases lay outside the gene matches.

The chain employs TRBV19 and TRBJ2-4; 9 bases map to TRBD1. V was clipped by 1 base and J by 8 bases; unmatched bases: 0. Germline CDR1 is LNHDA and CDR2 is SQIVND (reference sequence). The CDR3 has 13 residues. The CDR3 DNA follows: TGTGCCAGTAGTATAGGGACAGGGGACATTCAGTACTTC. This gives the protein CASSIGTGDIQYF.

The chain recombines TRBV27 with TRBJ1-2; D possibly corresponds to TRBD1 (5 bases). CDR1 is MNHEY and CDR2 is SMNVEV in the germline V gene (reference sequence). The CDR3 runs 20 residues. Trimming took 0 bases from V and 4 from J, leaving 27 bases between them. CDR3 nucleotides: TGTGCCAGCAGTTTATCAATCTTGGGGCTTGTTAGCCGGAACTTCTATGGCTACACCTTC. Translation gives CASSLSILGLVSRNFYGYTF.

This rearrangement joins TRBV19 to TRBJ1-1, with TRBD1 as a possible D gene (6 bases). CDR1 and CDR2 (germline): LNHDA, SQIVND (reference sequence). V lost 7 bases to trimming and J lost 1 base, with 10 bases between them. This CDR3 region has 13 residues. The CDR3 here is CASTTGWNTEAFF. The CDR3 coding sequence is TGTGCCAGTACAACAGGGTGGAACACTGAAGCTTTCTTT.

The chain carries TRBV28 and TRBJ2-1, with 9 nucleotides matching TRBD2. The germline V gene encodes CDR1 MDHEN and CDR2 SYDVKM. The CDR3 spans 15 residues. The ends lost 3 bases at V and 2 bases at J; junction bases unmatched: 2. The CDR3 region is CASSFSGRPYNEQFF. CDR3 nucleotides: TGTGCCAGCAGTTTCAGCGGGAGGCCCTACAATGAGCAGTTCTTC.

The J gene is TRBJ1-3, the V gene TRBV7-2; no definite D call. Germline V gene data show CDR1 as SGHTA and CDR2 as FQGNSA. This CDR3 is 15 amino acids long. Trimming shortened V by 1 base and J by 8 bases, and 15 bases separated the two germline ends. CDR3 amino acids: CASSLGQVQGYTIYF. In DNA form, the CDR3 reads TGTGCCAGCAGCTTAGGCCAGGTACAAGGATACACCATATATTTT.

The CDR3 DNA follows: TGTGCCTGGAGTGTAGCCACAGGGATTGACGCTGAAGCTTTCTTT. Its translation: CAWSVATGIDAEAFF. The chain joins TRBV30 to TRBJ1-1; possibly TRBD1 for D (6 bases). Germline V CDR1 and CDR2: GTSNPN, SVGIG (reference sequence). This CDR3 has 15 residues. V gave up 0 bases and J gave up 6 bases, with 17 bases separating them.

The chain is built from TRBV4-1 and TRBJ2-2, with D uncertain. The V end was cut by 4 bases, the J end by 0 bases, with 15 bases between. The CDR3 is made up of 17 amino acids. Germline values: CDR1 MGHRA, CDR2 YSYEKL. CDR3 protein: CASSLRPPEANTGELFF. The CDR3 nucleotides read TGCGCCAGCAGCCTGCGACCCCCCGAAGCGAACACCGGGGAGCTGTTTTTT.

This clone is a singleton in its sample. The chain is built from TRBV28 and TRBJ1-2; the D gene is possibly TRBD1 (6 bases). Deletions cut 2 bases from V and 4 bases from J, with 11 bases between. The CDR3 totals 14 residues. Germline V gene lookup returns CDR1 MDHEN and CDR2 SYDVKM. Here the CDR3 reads CASSLTGSLYGYTF. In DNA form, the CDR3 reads TGTGCCAGCAGTTTAACAGGGTCTCTCTATGGCTACACCTTC.

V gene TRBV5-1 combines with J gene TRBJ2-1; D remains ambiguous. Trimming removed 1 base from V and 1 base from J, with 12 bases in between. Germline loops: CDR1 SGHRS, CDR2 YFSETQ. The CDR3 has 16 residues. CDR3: CASSLLVGLSYNEQFF. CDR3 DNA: TGCGCCAGCAGCTTGCTTGTGGGGTTGTCCTACAATGAGCAGTTCTTC. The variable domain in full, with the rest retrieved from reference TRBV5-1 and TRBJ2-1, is KAGVTQTPRYLIKTRGQQVTLSCSPISGHRSVSWYQQTPGQGLQFLFEYFSETQRNKGNFPGRFSGRQFSNSRSEMNVSTLELGDSALYLCASSLLVGLSYNEQFFGPGTRLTVL.

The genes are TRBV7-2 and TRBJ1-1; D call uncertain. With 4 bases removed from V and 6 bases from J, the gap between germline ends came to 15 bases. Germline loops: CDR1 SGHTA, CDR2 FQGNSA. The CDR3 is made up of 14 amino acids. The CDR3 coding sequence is TGTGCCAGCAGCTCCGCTCTGAAGATCCCTGAAGCTTTCTTT. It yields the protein CASSSALKIPEAFF.

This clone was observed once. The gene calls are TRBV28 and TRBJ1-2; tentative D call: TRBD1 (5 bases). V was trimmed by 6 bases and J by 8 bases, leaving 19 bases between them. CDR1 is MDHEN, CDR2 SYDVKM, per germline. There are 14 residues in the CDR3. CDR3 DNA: TGTGCCAGCAGACCCTCGATCGCGGGGCTCGGCTACACCTTC. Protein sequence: CASRPSIAGLGYTF.

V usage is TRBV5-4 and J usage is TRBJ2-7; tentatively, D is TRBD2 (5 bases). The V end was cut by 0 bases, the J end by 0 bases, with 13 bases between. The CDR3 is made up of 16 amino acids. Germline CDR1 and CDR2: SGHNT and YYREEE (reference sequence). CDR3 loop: CASSLGFSGVSYEQYF. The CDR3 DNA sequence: TGTGCCAGCAGCTTGGGTTTTTCCGGGGTCTCCTACGAGCAGTACTTC.

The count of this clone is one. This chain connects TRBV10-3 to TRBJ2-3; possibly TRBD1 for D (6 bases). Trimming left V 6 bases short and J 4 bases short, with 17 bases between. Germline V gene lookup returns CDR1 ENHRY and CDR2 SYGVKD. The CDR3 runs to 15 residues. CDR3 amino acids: CAISRGGAGADTQYF. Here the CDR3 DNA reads TGTGCCATCAGCCGAGGAGGAGCAGGGGCAGATACGCAGTATTTT.

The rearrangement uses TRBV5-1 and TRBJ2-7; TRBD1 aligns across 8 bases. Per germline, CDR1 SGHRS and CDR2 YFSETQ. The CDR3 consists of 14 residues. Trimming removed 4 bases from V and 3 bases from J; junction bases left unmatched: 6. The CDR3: CASSLGQGYYEQYF. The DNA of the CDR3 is TGCGCCAGCAGCCTCGGACAGGGCTACTACGAGCAGTACTTC.

Written as DNA, the CDR3 is TGTGCCAGCAGTTTAGGCCCGGGACTGCCCTACGAGCAGTACTTC. Translation: CASSLGPGLPYEQYF. The rearrangement joins TRBV28 to TRBJ2-7; D possibly corresponds to TRBD2 (6 bases). V was shortened by 2 bases and J by 2 bases, with 13 bases between the two germline ends. The CDR3 contains 15 residues. Per germline, CDR1 MDHEN and CDR2 SYDVKM.

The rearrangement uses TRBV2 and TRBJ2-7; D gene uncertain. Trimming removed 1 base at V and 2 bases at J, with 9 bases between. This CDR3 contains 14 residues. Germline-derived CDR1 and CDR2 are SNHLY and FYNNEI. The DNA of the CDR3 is TGTGCCAGCAGTGAAGACAGTTATGCCTACGAGCAGTACTTC. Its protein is CASSEDSYAYEQYF.